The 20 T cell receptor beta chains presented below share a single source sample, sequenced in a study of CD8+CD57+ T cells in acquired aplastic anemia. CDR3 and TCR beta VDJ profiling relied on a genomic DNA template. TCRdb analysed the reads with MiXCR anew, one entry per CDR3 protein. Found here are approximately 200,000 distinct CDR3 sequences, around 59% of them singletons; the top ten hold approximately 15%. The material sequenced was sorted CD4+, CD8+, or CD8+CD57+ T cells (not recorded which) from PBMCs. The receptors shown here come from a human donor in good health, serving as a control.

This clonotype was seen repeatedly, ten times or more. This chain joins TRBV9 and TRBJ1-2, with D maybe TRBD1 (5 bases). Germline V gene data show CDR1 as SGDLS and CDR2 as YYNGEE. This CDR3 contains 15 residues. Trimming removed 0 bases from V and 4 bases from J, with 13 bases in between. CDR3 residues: CASSVDGGGAYGYTF. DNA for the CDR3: TGTGCCAGCAGCGTAGATGGTGGGGGTGCCTATGGCTACACCTTC.

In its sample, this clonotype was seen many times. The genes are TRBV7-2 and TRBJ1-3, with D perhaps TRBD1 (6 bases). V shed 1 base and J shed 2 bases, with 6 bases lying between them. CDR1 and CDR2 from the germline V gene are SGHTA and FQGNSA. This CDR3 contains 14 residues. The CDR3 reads CASSLDRAGNTIYF. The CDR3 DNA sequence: TGTGCCAGCAGCTTAGACAGGGCTGGAAACACCATATATTTT.

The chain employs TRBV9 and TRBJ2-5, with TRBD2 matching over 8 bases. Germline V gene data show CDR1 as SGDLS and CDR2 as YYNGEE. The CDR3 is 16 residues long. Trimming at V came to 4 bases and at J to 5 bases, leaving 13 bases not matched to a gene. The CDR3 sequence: CASSLRQRGKVETQYF. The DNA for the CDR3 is TGTGCCAGCAGCCTCCGTCAGCGGGGGAAGGTGGAGACCCAGTACTTC.

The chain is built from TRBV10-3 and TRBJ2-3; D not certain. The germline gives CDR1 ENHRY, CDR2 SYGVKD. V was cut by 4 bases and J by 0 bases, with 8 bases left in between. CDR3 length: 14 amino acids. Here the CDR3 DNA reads TGTGCCATCAGTGGCGGCACCAGCACAGATACGCAGTATTTT. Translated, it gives CAISGGTSTDTQYF.

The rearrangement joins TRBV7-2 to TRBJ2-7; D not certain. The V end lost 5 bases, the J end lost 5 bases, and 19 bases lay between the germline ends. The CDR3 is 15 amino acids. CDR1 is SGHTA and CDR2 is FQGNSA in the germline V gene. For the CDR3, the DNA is TGTGCCAGCAGCATACGACACCATATAGCCAACGAGCAGTACTTC. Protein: CASSIRHHIANEQYF. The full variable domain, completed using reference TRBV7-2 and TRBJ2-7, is GAGVSQSPSNKVTEKGKDVELRCDPISGHTALYWYRQSLGQGLEFLIYFQGNSAPDKSGLPSDRFSAERTGGSVSTLTIQRTQQEDSAVYLCASSIRHHIANEQYFGPGTRLTVT.

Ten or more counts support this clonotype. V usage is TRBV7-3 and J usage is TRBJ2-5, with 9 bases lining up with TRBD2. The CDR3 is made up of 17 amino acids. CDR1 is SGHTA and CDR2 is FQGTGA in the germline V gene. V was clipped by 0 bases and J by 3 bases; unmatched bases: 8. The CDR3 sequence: CASSLTGGGGGKETQYF. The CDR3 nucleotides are TGTGCCAGCAGCTTAACGGGCGGGGGGGGAGGGAAAGAGACCCAGTACTTC.

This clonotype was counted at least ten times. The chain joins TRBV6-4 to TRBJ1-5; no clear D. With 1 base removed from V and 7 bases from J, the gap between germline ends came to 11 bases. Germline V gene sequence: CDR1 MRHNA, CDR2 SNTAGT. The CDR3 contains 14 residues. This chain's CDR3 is CASSDFAGRQPQHF. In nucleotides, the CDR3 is TGTGCCAGCAGTGACTTTGCGGGCCGGCAGCCCCAGCATTTT.

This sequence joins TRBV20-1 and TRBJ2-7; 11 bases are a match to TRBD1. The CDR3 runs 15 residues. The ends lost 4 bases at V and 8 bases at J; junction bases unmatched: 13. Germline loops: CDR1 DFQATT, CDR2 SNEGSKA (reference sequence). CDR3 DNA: TGCAGTGCTAAGGGAGGACAGGGGGCTTCGCCCCAGCAGTACTTC. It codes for CSAKGGQGASPQQYF.

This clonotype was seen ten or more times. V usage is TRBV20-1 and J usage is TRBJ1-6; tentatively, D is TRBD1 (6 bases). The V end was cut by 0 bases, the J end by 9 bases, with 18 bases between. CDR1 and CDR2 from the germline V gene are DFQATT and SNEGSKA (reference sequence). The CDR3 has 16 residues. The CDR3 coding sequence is TGCAGTGCTAGAGATCGCGGCAGGGGAGGCACTTCACCCCTCCACTTT. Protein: CSARDRGRGGTSPLHF.

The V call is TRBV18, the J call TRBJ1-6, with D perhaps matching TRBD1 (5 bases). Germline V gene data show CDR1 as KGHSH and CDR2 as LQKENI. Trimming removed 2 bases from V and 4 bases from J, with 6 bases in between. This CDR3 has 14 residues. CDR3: CASSPGAYNSPLHF. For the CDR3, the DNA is TGTGCCAGCTCACCAGGGGCGTATAATTCACCCCTCCACTTT. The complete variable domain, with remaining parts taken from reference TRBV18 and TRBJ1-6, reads NAGVMQNPRHLVRRRGQEARLRCSPMKGHSHVYWYRQLPEEGLKFMVYLQKENIIDESGMPKERFSAEFPKEGPSILRIQQVVRGDSAAYFCASSPGAYNSPLHFGNGTRLTVT.

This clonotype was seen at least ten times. CDR3 DNA: TGTGCCAGCAGCGCCCAGGGGGCAGGAGCCAACGTCCTGACTTTC. This sequence encodes CASSAQGAGANVLTF. The rearrangement joins TRBV9 to TRBJ2-6; 8 bases align to TRBD1. The length of the CDR3 is 15 residues. CDR1 is SGDLS, CDR2 YYNGEE, per germline. V shed 3 bases and J 7 bases; nucleotides not matched to a gene: 6.

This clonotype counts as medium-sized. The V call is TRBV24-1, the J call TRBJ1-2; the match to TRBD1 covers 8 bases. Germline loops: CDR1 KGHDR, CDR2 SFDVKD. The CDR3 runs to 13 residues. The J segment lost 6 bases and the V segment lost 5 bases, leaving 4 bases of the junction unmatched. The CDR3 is CATSGRTGNGYTF. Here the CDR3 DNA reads TGTGCCACCAGTGGTCGGACAGGGAATGGCTACACCTTC.

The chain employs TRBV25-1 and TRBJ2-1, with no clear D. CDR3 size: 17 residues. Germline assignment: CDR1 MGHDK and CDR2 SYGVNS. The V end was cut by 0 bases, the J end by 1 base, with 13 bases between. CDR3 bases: TGTGCCAGCAGTGAATATAAAGATTATCGGTCCTACAATGAGCAGTTCTTC. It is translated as CASSEYKDYRSYNEQFF.

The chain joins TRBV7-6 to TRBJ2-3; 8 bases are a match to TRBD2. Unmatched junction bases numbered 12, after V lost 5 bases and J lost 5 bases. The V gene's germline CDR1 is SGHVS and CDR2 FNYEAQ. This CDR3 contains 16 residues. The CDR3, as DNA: TGTGCCAGCAGCCCCGGTTTGGCGGGAGGAGGAGATACGCAGTATTTT. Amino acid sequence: CASSPGLAGGGDTQYF.

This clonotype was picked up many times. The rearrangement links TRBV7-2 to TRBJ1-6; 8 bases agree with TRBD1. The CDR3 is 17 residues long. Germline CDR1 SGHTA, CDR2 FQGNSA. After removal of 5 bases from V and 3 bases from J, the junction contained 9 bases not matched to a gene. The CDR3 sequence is CASSHGRDRNYNSPLHF. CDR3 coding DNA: TGTGCCAGCAGCCATGGGAGGGACAGGAACTATAATTCACCCCTCCACTTT.

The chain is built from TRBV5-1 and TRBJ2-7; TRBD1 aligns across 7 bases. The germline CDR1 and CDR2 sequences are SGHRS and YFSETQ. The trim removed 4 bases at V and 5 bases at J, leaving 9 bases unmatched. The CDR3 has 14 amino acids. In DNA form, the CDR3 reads TGCGCCAGCAGCCCCCAACAGGGGTTCGACGAGCAGTACTTC. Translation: CASSPQQGFDEQYF.

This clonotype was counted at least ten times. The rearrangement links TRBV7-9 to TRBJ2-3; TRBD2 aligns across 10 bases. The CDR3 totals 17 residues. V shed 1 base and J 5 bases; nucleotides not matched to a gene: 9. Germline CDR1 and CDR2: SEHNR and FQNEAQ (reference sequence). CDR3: CASSLGRERGGRDTQYF. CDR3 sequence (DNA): TGTGCCAGCAGCTTAGGGCGGGAGCGGGGGGGCAGAGATACGCAGTATTTT.

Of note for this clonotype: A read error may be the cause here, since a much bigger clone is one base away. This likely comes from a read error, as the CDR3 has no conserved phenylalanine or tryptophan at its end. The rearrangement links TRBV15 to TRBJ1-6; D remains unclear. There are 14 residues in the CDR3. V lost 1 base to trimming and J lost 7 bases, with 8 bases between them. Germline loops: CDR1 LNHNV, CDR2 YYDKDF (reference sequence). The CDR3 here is CATSRAQLNSPLHS. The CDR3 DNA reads TGTGCCACCAGCAGAGCACAGCTGAATTCACCCCTCCACTCT.

DNA of the CDR3: TGTGCCAGCAGCCTCGGTGGGGGCCGCTCTGGAAACACCATATATTTT. Amino acids: CASSLGGGRSGNTIYF. This sequence joins TRBV5-4 and TRBJ1-3; a weak D match, TRBD1 (6 bases). The germline gives CDR1 SGHNT, CDR2 YYREEE (reference sequence). This CDR3 spans 16 amino acids. V lost 4 bases to trimming and J lost 0 bases, with 14 bases between them.

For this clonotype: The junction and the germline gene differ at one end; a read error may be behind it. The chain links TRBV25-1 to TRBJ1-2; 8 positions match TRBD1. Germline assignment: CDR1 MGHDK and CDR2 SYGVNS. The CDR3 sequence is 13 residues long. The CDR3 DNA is TGTACCAGCAATCCGACAGGGGACTATGGCTACACCTTC. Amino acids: CTSNPTGDYGYTF.